The 30 T cell receptor beta chains presented below share a single source sample, sequenced in a study of Ad26.COV2.S vaccination and SARS-CoV-2 variants. Here immunoSEQ multiplex PCR was the method, and the copy in TCRdb shows in-frame clones only, minus some. The table lists 440,000 or so clones, about 90% of them singletons, with approximately 1.7% in the top ten. Treatment in this sample: some 20 received Ad26.COV2.S at low or high dose, single or two shots; 5 received placebo; per-sample allocation not given. Following the first vaccine or placebo injection, samples were taken on day 63. The sample here was peripheral blood, taken in a trial of Ad26.COV2.S vaccine versus placebo. These receptors were taken from a person between 18 and 65 years old who received the Ad26.COV2.S COVID-19 vaccine or a placebo.

The chain joins TRBV7-9 to TRBJ1-2; the match to TRBD1 covers 8 bases. There are 14 residues in the CDR3. Germline V lookup: CDR1 SEHNR, CDR2 FQNEAQ (reference sequence). The ends lost 4 bases at V and 4 bases at J; junction bases unmatched: 5. CDR3 sequence: CASSSQGASYGYTF. The DNA for the CDR3 is TGTGCCAGCAGCTCCCAGGGGGCCTCCTATGGCTACACCTTC. Filled out from reference TRBV7-9 and TRBJ1-2, the complete variable domain reads DTGVSQNPRHKITKRGQNVTFRCDPISEHNRLYWYRQTLGQGPEFLTYFQNEAQLEKSRLLSDRFSAERPKGSFSTLEIQRTEQGDSAMYLCASSSQGASYGYTFGSGTRLTVV.

This clone has just a few counts. The chain has TRBV19 and TRBJ1-6, with D possibly matching TRBD1 (5 bases). Germline V gene data show CDR1 as LNHDA and CDR2 as SQIVND (reference sequence). Deletions cut 6 bases from V and 7 bases from J, with 10 bases between. The CDR3 extends over 13 amino acids. CDR3 protein: CASSGGWNSPLHF. CDR3 bases: TGTGCCAGTAGCGGGGGATGGAATTCACCCCTCCACTTT.

The V gene is TRBV5-1, the J gene TRBJ2-3, with D possibly being TRBD2 (6 bases). CDR3 size: 17 residues. Germline V CDR1 and CDR2: SGHRS, YFSETQ. Trimming cost V 3 bases and J 2 bases, with 19 bases left between them. The chain's CDR3 is CASSSRGGTSFTDTQYF. For the CDR3, the DNA is TGCGCCAGCAGCTCCCGGGGTGGGACTTCATTCACAGATACGCAGTATTTT.

This clone was seen only once. This chain joins TRBV7-2 and TRBJ2-2; TRBD2 agrees at 9 bases. Germline trimming cut 4 bases from V and 0 bases from J; bases unmatched to any gene: 3. Germline CDR1 is SGHTA and CDR2 is FQGNSA. The CDR3 runs to 16 residues. CDR3 DNA: TGTGCCAGCAGCTCTTCTAGCGGGGCGAACACCGGGGAGCTGTTTTTT. It is translated as CASSSSSGANTGELFF.

The V gene is TRBV10-2, the J gene TRBJ1-2; weak D call: TRBD1 (6 bases). V was shortened by 7 bases and J by 4 bases, with 13 bases between the two germline ends. Germline CDR1 WSHSY, CDR2 SAAADI. This CDR3 region has 13 residues. CDR3 in amino acids: CASTPGVGYGYTF. For the CDR3, the DNA is TGCGCCAGCACGCCAGGGGTAGGCTATGGCTACACCTTC.

The chain couples TRBV19 to TRBJ1-2, with D unclear. Germline values: CDR1 LNHDA, CDR2 SQIVND (reference sequence). There are 14 residues in the CDR3. V shed 3 bases and J shed 1 base, with 9 bases lying between them. DNA of the CDR3: TGTGCCAGTAGTATGAATTCCCTTAACTATGGCTACACCTTC. It translates to CASSMNSLNYGYTF.

The chain employs TRBV3-1 (or the pseudogene TRBV3-2) and TRBJ2-1; 15 bases align to TRBD2. Germline V gene lookup returns CDR1 LGHDT and CDR2 YNNKEL (reference sequence). This CDR3 is 19 amino acids long. J lost 0 bases, V lost 5 bases, and 8 bases had no gene match. CDR3 in amino acids: CASSKRTSGGATSYNEQFF. In DNA, the CDR3 is TGTGCCAGCAGCAAAAGGACTAGCGGGGGGGCCACCTCCTACAATGAGCAGTTCTTC.

The rearrangement uses TRBV18 and TRBJ1-5; 9 nucleotides line up with TRBD1. This CDR3 comprises 14 residues. Trimming took 5 bases from V and 6 from J; bases not matched to a gene: 5. CDR1 KGHSH and CDR2 LQKENI come from the germline V gene. DNA for the CDR3: TGTGCCAGCTCATTACAGGGGGCGGTTCAGCCCCAGCATTTT. Translated, it gives CASSLQGAVQPQHF.

The V call is TRBV7-2, the J call TRBJ2-1; TRBD1 aligns across 10 bases. CDR3 length equals 15 residues. V was pared by 4 bases and J by 9 bases, with 9 bases of the junction left unmatched. Germline V gives CDR1 SGHTA, CDR2 FQGNSA. In DNA, the CDR3 is TGTGCCAGCAGCTACGGACAGGGGGGAAAGGCTGAGCAGTTCTTC. Its translation: CASSYGQGGKAEQFF. The full variable domain, its missing parts supplied by reference TRBV7-2 and TRBJ2-1, is GAGVSQSPSNKVTEKGKDVELRCDPISGHTALYWYRQSLGQGLEFLIYFQGNSAPDKSGLPSDRFSAERTGGSVSTLTIQRTQQEDSAVYLCASSYGQGGKAEQFFGPGTRLTVL.

This clone appeared a single time. The J gene is TRBJ2-3, the V gene TRBV5-1; D call uncertain. Germline values: CDR1 SGHRS, CDR2 YFSETQ. This CDR3 comprises 15 residues. Trimming cost V 1 base and J 3 bases, with 12 bases left between them. The CDR3 DNA reads TGCGCCAGCAGCTTGACCCCACGCCGAACAGATACGCAGTATTTT. This gives the protein CASSLTPRRTDTQYF.

This chain links TRBV4-3 with TRBJ2-3; 14 nucleotides line up with TRBD2. From germline, CDR1 is LGHNA and CDR2 YSLEER. The CDR3 loop spans 19 amino acids. With 1 base clipped from V and 3 bases from J, the junction kept 9 bases outside the gene matches. The CDR3 sequence: CASSQGLAGGALGTDTQYF. The DNA for the CDR3 is TGCGCCAGCAGCCAAGGACTAGCGGGGGGGGCTTTAGGTACAGATACGCAGTATTTT.

The chain recombines TRBV2 with TRBJ2-3, with 13 bases matching TRBD2. Germline CDR1 and CDR2: SNHLY and FYNNEI. The CDR3 totals 13 residues. The V segment lost 7 bases and the J segment 8 bases; nucleotides outside the gene matches: 3. This chain's CDR3 is CASIRTSGGTQYF. The CDR3 DNA reads as TGTGCCAGCATAAGGACTAGCGGGGGTACGCAGTATTTT.

This clone was seen once. The rearrangement links TRBV7-2 to TRBJ2-2; D is ambiguous. The CDR3 is made up of 13 amino acids. Germline V gene data show CDR1 as SGHTA and CDR2 as FQGNSA. Trimming pared 0 bases from V and 7 bases from J, leaving 6 bases between. CDR3 DNA: TGTGCCAGCAGCTTAGCTTCTTTCGGGGAGCTGTTTTTT. Its protein product is CASSLASFGELFF.

The chain couples TRBV3-1 (or the pseudogene TRBV3-2) to TRBJ1-4, with D tentatively TRBD1 (5 bases). The germline V gene encodes CDR1 LGHDT and CDR2 YNNKEL (reference sequence). V was trimmed by 0 bases and J by 0 bases, leaving 23 bases between them. This CDR3 is 21 amino acids long. The chain's CDR3 is CASSQDPGAWGLPTTNEKLFF. The CDR3 nucleotides read TGTGCCAGCAGCCAAGATCCCGGGGCCTGGGGCCTTCCAACAACTAATGAAAAACTGTTTTTT.

This chain connects TRBV10-3 to TRBJ1-2, with D possibly matching TRBD1 (5 bases). V gave up 6 bases and J gave up 5 bases, with 19 bases separating them. The CDR3 length is 15 residues. The V gene's germline CDR1 is ENHRY and CDR2 SYGVKD. The CDR3 protein is CAIRDPGGADYGYTF. CDR3 in DNA: TGTGCCATCAGGGACCCAGGCGGGGCAGATTATGGCTACACCTTC.

V gene TRBV5-1 combines with J gene TRBJ2-2; perhaps TRBD1 as D (5 bases). Trimming took 1 base from V and 1 from J, leaving 11 bases between them. CDR1 SGHRS and CDR2 YFSETQ come from the germline V gene. The CDR3 runs 16 residues. CDR3 nucleotide sequence: TGCGCCAGCAGCTTGTCAGGGATTAGGAACACCGGGGAGCTGTTTTTT. Translated, it gives CASSLSGIRNTGELFF.

Only one count was recorded for this clone. The V call is TRBV10-3, the J call TRBJ1-2; D not certain. Germline V gene sequence: CDR1 ENHRY, CDR2 SYGVKD. The V gene lost 4 bases and the J gene lost 7 bases, with 16 bases spanning the gap. The CDR3 contains 14 residues. This chain's CDR3 is CAISAGRWAGGYTF. The DNA of the CDR3 is TGTGCCATCAGTGCGGGCAGGTGGGCTGGTGGCTACACCTTC.

The J gene is TRBJ2-7, the V gene TRBV6-2 or TRBV6-3, with unresolved D. The V gene lost 6 bases and the J gene lost 6 bases, with 9 bases spanning the gap. Germline-derived CDR1 and CDR2 are MNHEY and SVGEGT. The CDR3 is 11 amino acids. The CDR3 sequence is CASSRSFEQYF. CDR3 coding DNA: TGTGCCAGCAGCCGCTCATTCGAGCAGTACTTC.

The gene calls are TRBV11-2 and TRBJ2-5; D unclear. Germline V lookup: CDR1 SGHAT, CDR2 FQNNGV. The CDR3 has 17 residues. V gave up 5 bases and J gave up 4 bases, with 23 bases separating them. The chain's CDR3 is CASSRPPLSLLSETQYF. As DNA, the CDR3 is TGTGCCAGCAGCCGCCCCCCACTATCCCTATTGTCAGAGACCCAGTACTTC.

The chain has TRBV6-5 and TRBJ2-1; TRBD2 is a possible D gene (7 bases). This CDR3 is 14 amino acids long. CDR1 is MNHEY, CDR2 SVGAGI, per germline. V was clipped by 7 bases and J by 7 bases, with 17 bases between them. The DNA of the CDR3 is TGTGCCAGCAAGGTTTGGGCGGGGGCGAATGAGCAGTTCTTC. Its translation is CASKVWAGANEQFF.

This clone was counted once. The chain joins TRBV4-3 to TRBJ2-3; D may be TRBD2 (5 bases). The CDR3 spans 16 residues. V was pared by 3 bases and J by 4 bases, with 17 bases between. The germline CDR1 and CDR2 sequences are LGHNA and YSLEER. The CDR3 spells CASSQQDLAPPDTQYF. The CDR3 coding sequence is TGCGCCAGCAGCCAGCAGGACCTAGCTCCGCCAGATACGCAGTATTTT.

V gene TRBV7-9 combines with J gene TRBJ1-1; 9 bases are a match to TRBD1. The V segment lost 8 bases and the J segment 2 bases; nucleotides outside the gene matches: 6. CDR3 length: 14 residues. The germline V gene encodes CDR1 SEHNR and CDR2 FQNEAQ (reference sequence). CDR3: CASVQGASNTEAFF. Here the CDR3 DNA reads TGTGCCAGCGTACAGGGGGCGAGTAACACTGAAGCTTTCTTT.

V is TRBV30 and J is TRBJ1-4, with 11 bases matching TRBD1. The V and J ends lost 3 bases and 7 bases, in that order; junction bases with no gene match: 4. The germline V gene has CDR1 GTSNPN and CDR2 SVGIG (reference sequence). The CDR3 length is 14 residues. The CDR3: CAWRGGTGGEKLFF. In DNA, the CDR3 is TGTGCCTGGAGGGGCGGGACAGGGGGTGAAAAACTGTTTTTT.

This chain links TRBV9 with TRBJ2-2; D gene uncertain. This CDR3 comprises 14 residues. The V gene's germline CDR1 is SGDLS and CDR2 YYNGEE. V was clipped by 4 bases and J by 8 bases, with 15 bases between them. The CDR3 nucleotides are TGTGCCAGCAGCCTAGACCAAGTGTTTGGGGAGCTGTTTTTT. The encoded protein is CASSLDQVFGELFF.

The J gene is TRBJ2-3, the V gene TRBV11-3; the D is unclear. Germline CDR1 reads SGHNT; CDR2 reads YENEEA. The CDR3 has 17 residues. V dropped 5 bases and J dropped 5 bases, with 23 bases sitting between them. Written as DNA, the CDR3 is TGTGCCAGCAGCAGCTGGTCGGGTGTTTATGGGGAAGATACGCAGTATTTT. It is translated as CASSSWSGVYGEDTQYF.

This clone came up once. The rearrangement joins TRBV28 to TRBJ1-5, with TRBD1 matching over 11 bases. This CDR3 spans 17 amino acids. Germline CDR1 and CDR2: MDHEN and SYDVKM. J was trimmed by 4 bases and V by 3 bases; bases with no gene match: 8. In nucleotides, the CDR3 is TGTGCCAGCAGTTTCGGACCGGGACAGGGGGAGAATCAGCCCCAGCATTTT. Translated, it gives CASSFGPGQGENQPQHF.

V gene TRBV10-2 combines with J gene TRBJ2-1; maybe TRBD1 (5 bases). V dropped 3 bases and J dropped 5 bases, with 8 bases sitting between them. This CDR3 contains 13 residues. Germline V gene lookup returns CDR1 WSHSY and CDR2 SAAADI. CDR3: CASSDYRNNEQFF. In nucleotides, the CDR3 is TGCGCCAGCAGTGATTACAGGAACAATGAGCAGTTCTTC.

The chain joins TRBV5-6 to TRBJ1-2, with 12 nucleotides matching TRBD1. There are 18 residues in the CDR3. Germline V gene sequence: CDR1 SGHDT, CDR2 YYEEEE. The junction had 10 bases not matched to a gene; V was cut back by 1 base and J by 3 bases. This CDR3 reads CASSLFRDRGLVDYGYTF. In DNA form, the CDR3 reads TGTGCCAGCAGCTTGTTTCGGGACAGGGGGCTGGTCGACTATGGCTACACCTTC. Looking up the rest from reference TRBV5-6 and TRBJ1-2 gives the full variable domain: DAGVTQSPTHLIKTRGQQVTLRCSPKSGHDTVSWYQQALGQGPQFIFQYYEEEERQRGNFPDRFSGHQFPNYSSELNVNALLLGDSALYLCASSLFRDRGLVDYGYTFGSGTRLTVV.

This rearrangement joins TRBV7-8 to TRBJ2-3, with D perhaps TRBD2 (5 bases). The CDR3 loop spans 15 amino acids. V was cut by 1 base and J by 1 base, with 9 bases left in between. Germline loops: CDR1 SGHVS, CDR2 FQNEAQ. The CDR3 spells CASSLETTRTDTQYF. In DNA, the CDR3 is TGTGCCAGCAGCTTAGAGACTACCCGCACAGATACGCAGTATTTT.

CDR3 sequence reads: CASSLAQGSRYTGELFF. The CDR3 DNA reads TGCGCCAGCAGCTTGGCCCAAGGGTCTCGGTACACCGGGGAGCTGTTTTTT. The chain recombines TRBV5-1 with TRBJ2-2; no clear D. V gave up 0 bases and J gave up 3 bases, with 15 bases separating them. Germline values: CDR1 SGHRS, CDR2 YFSETQ. The CDR3 spans 17 residues. Supplemented by reference TRBV5-1 and TRBJ2-2, the full variable domain reads KAGVTQTPRYLIKTRGQQVTLSCSPISGHRSVSWYQQTPGQGLQFLFEYFSETQRNKGNFPGRFSGRQFSNSRSEMNVSTLELGDSALYLCASSLAQGSRYTGELFFGEGSRLTVL.